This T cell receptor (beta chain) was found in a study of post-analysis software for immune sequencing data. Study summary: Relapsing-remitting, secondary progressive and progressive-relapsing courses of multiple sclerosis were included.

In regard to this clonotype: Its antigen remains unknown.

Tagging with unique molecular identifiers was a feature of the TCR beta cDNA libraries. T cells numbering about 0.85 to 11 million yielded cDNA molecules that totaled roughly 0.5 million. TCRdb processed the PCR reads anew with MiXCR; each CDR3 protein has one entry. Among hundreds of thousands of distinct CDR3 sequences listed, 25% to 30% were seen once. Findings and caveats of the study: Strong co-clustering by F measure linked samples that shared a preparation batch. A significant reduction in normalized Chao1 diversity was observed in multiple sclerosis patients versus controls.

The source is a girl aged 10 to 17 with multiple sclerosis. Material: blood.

The chain's CDR3 is CASSLRDSPDTQYF. The CDR3 nucleotides read TGTGCCAGCAGCTTAAGGGACTCCCCAGATACGCAGTATTTT. The chain is built from TRBV7-9 and TRBJ2-3; D perhaps matches TRBD2 (6 bases). The CDR3 consists of 14 residues. Trimming took off 2 bases at V and 4 bases at J, with 10 bases between the two ends. CDR1 and CDR2 (germline): SEHNR, FQNEAQ (reference sequence).